Listed below are T cell receptor beta chains from one sample, sequenced in a study of OX40 agonist ivuxolimab in advanced cancers. This table comes from immunoSEQ multiplex PCR, and its TCRdb copy is limited to in-frame clones, with some not included. The sample has tens of thousands of clones, roughly four fifths seen once. The sample consisted of CD4+ or CD8+ T cells sorted from blood, taken in a trial of the OX40 agonist ivuxolimab. The receptors shown here come from an adult with an advanced solid tumor such as melanoma, head and neck, liver or kidney cancer. Both conserved end residues are part of each CDR3. D genes are given only for firm matches. Size is omitted from some rows. Given values are once, few, many or a class for expanded clones.

clone_size: .; j_call: TRBJ2-5; v_call: TRBV10-3; d_call: .; cdr3_aa: CAINPGQEKETQYF; cdr3_nt: TGTGCCATCAACCCCGGCCAGGAGAAAGAGACCCAGTACTTC
clone_size: .; j_call: TRBJ2-3; v_call: TRBV27; d_call: TRBD2; cdr3_aa: CASSLSLGSGRGTQYF; cdr3_nt: TGTGCCAGCAGTTTATCCCTGGGGAGCGGGAGGGGTACGCAGTATTTT
clone_size: .; j_call: TRBJ2-3; v_call: TRBV6-5; d_call: .; cdr3_aa: CASSYRGTSTDTQYF; cdr3_nt: TGTGCCAGCAGTTATAGGGGGACTAGCACAGATACGCAGTATTTT
clone_size: .; j_call: TRBJ2-3; v_call: TRBV18; d_call: .; cdr3_aa: CATHKRQFTDTQYF; cdr3_nt: TGTGCCACCCATAAGAGACAGTTCACAGATACGCAGTATTTT
clone_size: .; j_call: TRBJ2-1; v_call: TRBV6-1; d_call: .; cdr3_aa: CASSDPGQRTGVGEQFF; cdr3_nt: TGTGCCAGCAGTGATCCGGGACAGCGGACGGGAGTCGGTGAGCAGTTCTTC
clone_size: .; j_call: TRBJ1-6; v_call: TRBV14; d_call: .; cdr3_aa: CASSHPKAGVGNSPLHF; cdr3_nt: TGTGCCAGCAGCCACCCAAAGGCGGGGGTCGGGAATTCACCCCTCCACTTT
clone_size: .; j_call: TRBJ1-5; v_call: TRBV28; d_call: .; cdr3_aa: CASSLGHPQPQHF; cdr3_nt: TGTGCCAGCAGTTTGGGACACCCTCAGCCCCAGCATTTT
clone_size: .; j_call: TRBJ2-7; v_call: TRBV2; d_call: .; cdr3_aa: CASTSERDRAYEQYF; cdr3_nt: TGTGCCAGCACCTCAGAGCGGGACAGAGCCTACGAGCAGTACTTC
clone_size: .; j_call: TRBJ2-3; v_call: TRBV28; d_call: .; cdr3_aa: CASQQAFSGTDTQYF; cdr3_nt: TGTGCCAGCCAGCAAGCTTTTTCGGGCACAGATACGCAGTATTTT
clone_size: few; j_call: TRBJ2-1; v_call: TRBV7-6; d_call: TRBD1; cdr3_aa: CASIPNPGTGAFDEQFF; cdr3_nt: TGTGCCAGCATCCCTAACCCGGGGACAGGGGCGTTCGATGAGCAGTTCTTC
clone_size: .; j_call: TRBJ2-7; v_call: TRBV6-5; d_call: .; cdr3_aa: CASSYSQDTYEQYF; cdr3_nt: TGTGCCAGCAGTTACTCGCAGGATACCTACGAGCAGTACTTC
clone_size: .; j_call: TRBJ2-1; v_call: TRBV18; d_call: TRBD1; cdr3_aa: CASSAGTGFYNEQFF; cdr3_nt: TGTGCCAGCTCGGCCGGGACAGGGTTTTATAATGAGCAGTTCTTC
clone_size: few; j_call: TRBJ1-1; v_call: TRBV30; d_call: .; cdr3_aa: CAWKASRNTEAFF; cdr3_nt: TGTGCCTGGAAGGCCAGCAGAAACACTGAAGCTTTCTTT
clone_size: .; j_call: TRBJ1-2; v_call: TRBV9; d_call: TRBD1; cdr3_aa: CASSVPVGTGGQHGYTF; cdr3_nt: TGTGCCAGCAGCGTCCCAGTGGGGACAGGGGGCCAGCATGGCTACACCTTC
clone_size: once; j_call: TRBJ2-7; v_call: TRBV9; d_call: .; cdr3_aa: CASSAQVTGEQYF; cdr3_nt: TGTGCCAGCAGCGCCCAGGTCACGGGCGAGCAGTACTTC
clone_size: .; j_call: TRBJ1-2; v_call: TRBV6-1; d_call: TRBD1; cdr3_aa: CATSQGNYGYTF; cdr3_nt: TGTGCCACCTCACAGGGGAACTATGGCTACACCTTC
clone_size: once; j_call: TRBJ2-3; v_call: TRBV15; d_call: TRBD2; cdr3_aa: CASGGVSTDTQYF; cdr3_nt: TGTGCCAGCGGGGGGGTCAGCACAGATACGCAGTATTTT
clone_size: .; j_call: TRBJ2-7; v_call: TRBV27; d_call: .; cdr3_aa: CASSLSSAYERQYF; cdr3_nt: TGTGCCAGCAGTTTATCCTCAGCTTACGAAAGGCAGTACTTC
clone_size: .; j_call: TRBJ2-7; v_call: TRBV5-6; d_call: .; cdr3_aa: CASSIEGSSYEQYF; cdr3_nt: TGTGCCAGCAGCATTGAGGGGAGCTCCTACGAGCAGTACTTC
clone_size: once; j_call: TRBJ1-2; v_call: TRBV28; d_call: .; cdr3_aa: CASSPPGVGSNYGYTF; cdr3_nt: TGTGCCAGCAGCCCCCCGGGGGTAGGTTCTAACTATGGCTACACCTTC
clone_size: .; j_call: TRBJ1-5; v_call: TRBV30; d_call: .; cdr3_aa: CAWSLENQPQHF; cdr3_nt: TGTGCCTGGAGTTTGGAAAATCAGCCCCAGCATTTT
clone_size: .; j_call: TRBJ2-3; v_call: TRBV12-5; d_call: .; cdr3_aa: CASARRGSSTDTQYF; cdr3_nt: TGTGCTAGTGCCCGGAGGGGGAGTTCAACAGATACGCAGTATTTT
clone_size: .; j_call: TRBJ2-7; v_call: TRBV5-4; d_call: TRBD2; cdr3_aa: CASSLKTGTNAYEQYF; cdr3_nt: TGTGCCAGCAGTCTCAAAACCGGGACTAACGCTTACGAGCAGTACTTC
clone_size: .; j_call: TRBJ1-2; v_call: TRBV6-1; d_call: .; cdr3_aa: CASSEGAGTNYGYTF; cdr3_nt: TGTGCCAGCAGTGAAGGGGCAGGGACGAACTATGGCTACACCTTC
clone_size: once; j_call: TRBJ1-2; v_call: TRBV18; d_call: .; cdr3_aa: CASSPIWARNYGYTF; cdr3_nt: TGTGCCAGCTCACCAATTTGGGCGAGGAACTATGGCTACACCTTC
clone_size: .; j_call: TRBJ1-4; v_call: TRBV18; d_call: TRBD1; cdr3_aa: CASSLLRDSEKLFF; cdr3_nt: TGTGCCAGCTCACTACTCCGGGACAGCGAAAAACTGTTTTTT
clone_size: .; j_call: TRBJ1-2; v_call: TRBV29-1; d_call: .; cdr3_aa: CSVDKAGYTF; cdr3_nt: TGCAGCGTTGACAAGGCTGGCTACACCTTC
clone_size: .; j_call: TRBJ1-1; v_call: TRBV30; d_call: .; cdr3_aa: CAWGPLRGRVTEAFF; cdr3_nt: TGTGCCTGGGGACCCCTAAGGGGCAGGGTCACTGAAGCTTTCTTT
clone_size: .; j_call: TRBJ2-1; v_call: TRBV2; d_call: TRBD2; cdr3_aa: CASSRGLAGNNEQFF; cdr3_nt: TGTGCCAGCAGTCGGGGGCTAGCGGGAAACAATGAGCAGTTCTTC
clone_size: .; j_call: TRBJ1-2; v_call: TRBV7-2; d_call: .; cdr3_aa: CASSPGGAPSYGYTF; cdr3_nt: TGTGCCAGCAGCCCGGGGGGGGCCCCAAGCTATGGCTACACCTTC
clone_size: .; j_call: TRBJ2-6; v_call: TRBV30; d_call: TRBD1; cdr3_aa: CAWSAGGSGANVLTF; cdr3_nt: TGTGCCTGGAGTGCAGGGGGTTCAGGGGCCAACGTCCTGACTTTC
clone_size: .; j_call: TRBJ2-1; v_call: TRBV11-3; d_call: .; cdr3_aa: CASSLGGAGSYNEQFF; cdr3_nt: TGTGCCAGCAGCTTAGGTGGGGCTGGTTCCTACAATGAGCAGTTCTTC
clone_size: .; j_call: TRBJ2-7; v_call: TRBV28; d_call: TRBD1; cdr3_aa: CASRWTGVNEQYF; cdr3_nt: TGTGCCAGCCGATGGACAGGGGTAAACGAGCAGTACTTC
clone_size: .; j_call: TRBJ2-3; v_call: TRBV6-1; d_call: .; cdr3_aa: CASRETRRAESTDTQYF; cdr3_nt: TGTGCCAGCAGAGAAACGCGACGGGCGGAATCCACAGATACGCAGTATTTT
clone_size: .; j_call: TRBJ2-5; v_call: TRBV5-8; d_call: TRBD1; cdr3_aa: CASSLTGAQETQYF; cdr3_nt: TGTGCCAGCAGCTTGACAGGGGCCCAAGAGACCCAGTACTTC
clone_size: .; j_call: TRBJ1-6; v_call: TRBV30; d_call: .; cdr3_aa: CAWRGVDSPLHF; cdr3_nt: TGTGCCTGGAGGGGGGTGGATTCACCCCTCCACTTT
clone_size: .; j_call: TRBJ2-7; v_call: TRBV7-2; d_call: .; cdr3_aa: CASRGSYYEQYF; cdr3_nt: TGTGCCAGCCGGGGATCCTATTACGAGCAGTACTTC
clone_size: .; j_call: TRBJ2-2; v_call: TRBV10-2; d_call: .; cdr3_aa: CASIPGQSTGELFF; cdr3_nt: TGCGCCAGCATTCCGGGACAAAGCACCGGGGAGCTGTTTTTT
clone_size: .; j_call: TRBJ1-3; v_call: TRBV9; d_call: .; cdr3_aa: CASSDKTSGNTIYF; cdr3_nt: TGTGCCAGCAGCGACAAAACATCTGGAAACACCATATATTTT
clone_size: .; j_call: TRBJ1-2; v_call: TRBV28; d_call: .; cdr3_aa: CASRDSINYGYTF; cdr3_nt: TGTGCCAGCCGAGACAGTATTAACTATGGCTACACCTTC
clone_size: .; j_call: TRBJ2-3; v_call: TRBV5-1; d_call: TRBD1; cdr3_aa: CASSGQGEVQYF; cdr3_nt: TGCGCCAGCAGCGGACAGGGGGAGGTCCAGTATTTT
clone_size: .; j_call: TRBJ2-3; v_call: TRBV9; d_call: .; cdr3_aa: CASSVMTTDTQYF; cdr3_nt: TGTGCCAGCAGCGTCATGACGACGGATACGCAGTATTTT
clone_size: .; j_call: TRBJ1-5; v_call: TRBV5-5; d_call: TRBD1; cdr3_aa: CASSLETGGNQPQHF; cdr3_nt: TGTGCCAGCAGCTTGGAGACAGGGGGCAATCAGCCCCAGCATTTT
clone_size: .; j_call: TRBJ1-1; v_call: TRBV6-5; d_call: .; cdr3_aa: CASSTREAGSFF; cdr3_nt: TGTGCCAGCAGTACCCGGGAGGCCGGATCTTTCTTT
clone_size: .; j_call: TRBJ1-2; v_call: TRBV10-2; d_call: TRBD1; cdr3_aa: CASRTGNYGYTF; cdr3_nt: TGCGCCAGCAGGACAGGGAACTATGGCTACACCTTC
clone_size: .; j_call: TRBJ1-5; v_call: TRBV6-5; d_call: .; cdr3_aa: CASSRGGGNQPQHF; cdr3_nt: TGTGCCAGCAGTCGCGGGGGGGGCAATCAGCCCCAGCATTTT
clone_size: .; j_call: TRBJ2-1; v_call: TRBV5-4; d_call: .; cdr3_aa: CASSARDRANEQFF; cdr3_nt: TGTGCCAGCAGCGCCAGGGACCGCGCCAATGAGCAGTTCTTC
clone_size: .; j_call: TRBJ1-3; v_call: TRBV18; d_call: .; cdr3_aa: CASSPTVRGTGNTIYF; cdr3_nt: TGTGCCAGCTCACCCACCGTACGGGGGACTGGAAACACCATATATTTT
clone_size: .; j_call: TRBJ1-5; v_call: TRBV27; d_call: TRBD1; cdr3_aa: CASRNPGQFNQPQHF; cdr3_nt: TGTGCCAGCAGAAATCCGGGACAGTTCAATCAGCCCCAGCATTTT
clone_size: .; j_call: TRBJ2-5; v_call: TRBV27; d_call: .; cdr3_aa: CASSLSARGGPQETQYF; cdr3_nt: TGTGCCAGCAGTTTATCGGCGAGGGGGGGACCCCAAGAGACCCAGTACTTC